A single sample gave rise to the 21 T cell receptor beta chains below, sequenced in a study of CD8 T cells in ankylosing spondylitis. Study-level findings and limits: It appeared that ankylosing spondylitis blood was characterized by a TCR beta motif of under ten highly homologous variants.

No antigens are known for them. TCRdb passed the 5' RACE reads through MiXCR, listing each CDR3 protein once. The sample has roughly 350,000 distinct CDR3 sequences, less than 9.5% seen once. What was sequenced was blood, either unsorted or a sorted T cell fraction (not recorded which). The receptors here all came from a male donor with ankylosing spondylitis.

The chain has TRBV10-3 and TRBJ1-3; TRBD1 agrees at 8 bases. Germline CDR1 ENHRY, CDR2 SYGVKD. The CDR3 extends over 15 amino acids. J was trimmed by 0 bases and V by 5 bases; bases with no gene match: 3. CDR3 sequence reads: CAISRTGNSGNTIYF. As DNA, the CDR3 is TGTGCCATCAGTCGGACAGGGAACTCTGGAAACACCATATATTTT.

The chain links TRBV7-9 to TRBJ2-3; D gene uncertain. CDR1 and CDR2 (germline): SEHNR, FQNEAQ (reference sequence). V was cut by 5 bases and J by 4 bases, with 16 bases left in between. This CDR3 spans 15 amino acids. The CDR3 DNA sequence: TGTGCCAGCAGCCATCAGGTGATCGACGCAGATACGCAGTATTTT. It encodes CASSHQVIDADTQYF.

Only a few counts were recorded for this clonotype. The genes are TRBV7-9 and TRBJ2-5, with D perhaps TRBD2 (6 bases). The ends were cut back, 1 base at V and 2 bases at J, with 11 bases in the middle. This CDR3 has 15 residues. The germline V gene has CDR1 SEHNR and CDR2 FQNEAQ (reference sequence). CDR3 nucleotides: TGTGCCAGCAGCTTAGTTACGGGGGAACAAGAGACCCAGTACTTC. It yields the protein CASSLVTGEQETQYF.

This sequence joins TRBV11-2 and TRBJ2-5; 8 bases are a match to TRBD1. V dropped 2 bases and J dropped 5; count of bases not matched to a gene: 10. The CDR3 runs 16 residues. Germline-derived CDR1 and CDR2 are SGHAT and FQNNGV. CDR3 nucleotides: TGTGCCAGCAGCTTAAAGCAGGGGGCAAGTTTCGAGACCCAGTACTTC. Translating gives CASSLKQGASFETQYF. Full variable domain (missing parts from reference TRBV11-2 and TRBJ2-5): EAGVAQSPRYKIIEKRQSVAFWCNPISGHATLYWYQQILGQGPKLLIQFQNNGVVDDSQLPKDRFSAERLKGVDSTLKIQPAKLEDSAVYLCASSLKQGASFETQYFGPGTRLLVL.

The J gene is TRBJ1-1, the V gene TRBV2; D may be TRBD1 (5 bases). The V gene's germline CDR1 is SNHLY and CDR2 FYNNEI. Trimming stripped 6 bases from V and 1 base from J, with 15 bases between. The length of the CDR3 is 15 residues. Here the CDR3 DNA reads TGTGCCAGCAGGGGACCGGGACCCCAGAACACTGAAGCTTTCTTT. Translated: CASRGPGPQNTEAFF.

This clonotype was recorded at least ten times. The chain carries TRBV20-1 and TRBJ1-5; no clear D gene. In germline, CDR1 is DFQATT, CDR2 SNEGSKA (reference sequence). V lost 4 bases and J 2 bases, leaving 15 bases between the germline ends. The CDR3 length is 15 residues. The CDR3 sequence is CSAIRSGRGNQPQHF. The CDR3 DNA reads as TGCAGTGCTATCCGGTCGGGTAGGGGCAATCAGCCCCAGCATTTT.

A few counts support this clonotype. The chain uses TRBV5-1 and TRBJ2-2, with 7 bases lining up with TRBD1. The length of the CDR3 is 16 residues. The germline CDR1 and CDR2 sequences are SGHRS and YFSETQ. The trim removed 4 bases at V and 0 bases at J, leaving 6 bases unmatched. The CDR3 nucleotides are TGCGCCAGCAGCACAAGACAGGGCACGAACACCGGGGAGCTGTTTTTT. Residues: CASSTRQGTNTGELFF. The variable domain in full, completed from reference TRBV5-1 and TRBJ2-2, reads KAGVTQTPRYLIKTRGQQVTLSCSPISGHRSVSWYQQTPGQGLQFLFEYFSETQRNKGNFPGRFSGRQFSNSRSEMNVSTLELGDSALYLCASSTRQGTNTGELFFGEGSRLTVL.

Only a few counts were recorded for this clonotype. This chain links TRBV4-3 with TRBJ2-2; no firm D call. The germline gives CDR1 LGHNA, CDR2 YSLEER. The CDR3 totals 15 residues. Deletions cut 4 bases from V and 3 bases from J, with 12 bases between. CDR3 protein: CASSPSILDTGELFF. CDR3 in DNA: TGCGCCAGCAGCCCTTCAATATTAGACACCGGGGAGCTGTTTTTT.

This clonotype was detected ten times or more. The chain links TRBV9 to TRBJ2-2; TRBD2 might be the D (6 bases). Germline CDR1 SGDLS, CDR2 YYNGEE. The CDR3 has 16 amino acids. Trimming cost V 0 bases and J 1 base, with 10 bases left between them. The CDR3 here is CASSVGVAVNTGELFF. Written as DNA, the CDR3 is TGTGCCAGCAGCGTAGGGGTAGCGGTGAACACCGGGGAGCTGTTTTTT.

This clonotype showed up just a few times. The chain joins TRBV12-3 or TRBV12-4 to TRBJ1-1; D possibly corresponds to TRBD1 (5 bases). V was clipped by 3 bases and J by 5 bases, with 13 bases between them. The CDR3 covers 14 residues. CDR3 sequence reads: CASSFAGGWTEAFF. Here the CDR3 DNA reads TGTGCCAGCAGTTTCGCGGGGGGATGGACTGAAGCTTTCTTT.

The table lists this clonotype with a few counts. V is TRBV7-8 and J is TRBJ1-5, with TRBD1 matching over 8 bases. Germline values: CDR1 SGHVS, CDR2 FQNEAQ. The ends lost 5 bases at V and 6 bases at J; junction bases unmatched: 6. This CDR3 contains 14 residues. CDR3 DNA: TGTGCCAGCAGCCCGGACAGGGTGGCTCAGCCCCAGCATTTT. This translates into CASSPDRVAQPQHF.

This chain links TRBV12-3 or TRBV12-4 with TRBJ2-7; 7 nucleotides align to TRBD1. J was trimmed by 3 bases and V by 5 bases; bases with no gene match: 4. This CDR3 region has 13 residues. The CDR3 sequence: CASSRDSLYEQYF. The CDR3, as DNA: TGTGCCAGCAGTCGGGACAGCCTCTACGAGCAGTACTTC.

This chain joins TRBV28 and TRBJ1-1; the D gene is possibly TRBD1 (6 bases). V gave up 5 bases and J gave up 0 bases, with 10 bases separating them. Per the germline V gene, CDR1 is MDHEN and CDR2 is SYDVKM. The CDR3 consists of 14 residues. CDR3 residues: CASSDRPLNTEAFF. Here the CDR3 DNA reads TGTGCCAGCAGTGACAGGCCTCTGAACACTGAAGCTTTCTTT.

This clonotype turned up a few times. This chain joins TRBV7-6 and TRBJ2-1; 10 bases fit TRBD2. Germline trimming cut 5 bases from V and 8 bases from J; bases unmatched to any gene: 15. Germline CDR1 reads SGHVS; CDR2 reads FNYEAQ. The CDR3 is made up of 17 amino acids. The CDR3 sequence is CASSQLGLAGVLDEQFF. The CDR3 DNA sequence: TGTGCCAGCAGCCAATTGGGGCTAGCGGGAGTTCTGGATGAGCAGTTCTTC.

V gene TRBV12-3 or TRBV12-4 combines with J gene TRBJ2-5, with D perhaps TRBD1 (5 bases). Trimming cost V 6 bases and J 0 bases, with 14 bases left between them. This CDR3 is built from 15 residues. This CDR3 is CASRESTDYQETQYF. As DNA, the CDR3 is TGTGCCAGCAGAGAATCGACAGACTACCAAGAGACCCAGTACTTC.

A few counts support this clonotype. The CDR3 nucleotides are TGTGCCAGCAGTTACGTGGACAGGGTCACAGATGAGCAGTTCTTC. This gives the protein CASSYVDRVTDEQFF. V usage is TRBV12-3 or TRBV12-4 and J usage is TRBJ2-1; 8 positions match TRBD1. This CDR3 has 15 amino acids. Trimming cost V 4 bases and J 8 bases; bases outside gene matches: 10.

This clonotype came up a few times. J is TRBJ2-7 and V is TRBV5-1; D is possibly TRBD1 or TRBD2 (5 bases each). Germline V gene sequence: CDR1 SGHRS, CDR2 YFSETQ. The CDR3 runs 14 residues. Trimming took off 2 bases at V and 1 base at J, with 10 bases between the two ends. CDR3 sequence reads: CASSLQAGSYEQYF. The CDR3 nucleotides are TGCGCCAGCAGCTTACAGGCGGGTTCCTACGAGCAGTACTTC.

This clonotype was found a few times. The chain links TRBV4-2 to TRBJ2-3; 7 nucleotides align to TRBD1. The CDR3 loop spans 16 amino acids. Trimming cost V 2 bases and J 3 bases; bases outside gene matches: 8. Germline lookup yields CDR1 LGHNA and CDR2 YNFKEQ. The CDR3, as DNA: TGTGCCAGCAGCCAAAATGGCCAGGGGGTTACAGATACGCAGTATTTT. This encodes CASSQNGQGVTDTQYF.

A few counts support this clonotype. The genes are TRBV19 and TRBJ2-3, with 12 bases fitting TRBD2. CDR1 is LNHDA, CDR2 SQIVND, per germline (reference sequence). There are 17 residues in the CDR3. The J segment lost 0 bases and the V segment lost 6 bases, leaving 7 bases of the junction unmatched. The CDR3 DNA is TGTGCCAGTAGAGGACTAGCGGGGATCCCTAGCACAGATACGCAGTATTTT. Translation: CASRGLAGIPSTDTQYF.

This clonotype has more than one count but fewer than ten. The rearrangement links TRBV20-1 to TRBJ2-1; 7 nucleotides line up with TRBD2. J lost 3 bases, V lost 3 bases, and 5 bases had no gene match. The CDR3 is 14 amino acids. Germline lookup yields CDR1 DFQATT and CDR2 SNEGSKA (reference sequence). The CDR3: CSASSSGVYNEQFF. CDR3 nucleotides: TGCAGTGCTAGTTCGAGCGGGGTCTACAATGAGCAGTTCTTC.

The V and J genes are TRBV7-2 and TRBJ2-7, with TRBD2 matching over 10 bases. V was clipped by 1 base and J by 0 bases; unmatched bases: 3. From germline, CDR1 is SGHTA and CDR2 FQGNSA. The CDR3 covers 16 residues. In DNA form, the CDR3 reads TGTGCCAGCAGCTTAGTGACTAGCGGGCGCTCCTACGAGCAGTACTTC. Translated: CASSLVTSGRSYEQYF.